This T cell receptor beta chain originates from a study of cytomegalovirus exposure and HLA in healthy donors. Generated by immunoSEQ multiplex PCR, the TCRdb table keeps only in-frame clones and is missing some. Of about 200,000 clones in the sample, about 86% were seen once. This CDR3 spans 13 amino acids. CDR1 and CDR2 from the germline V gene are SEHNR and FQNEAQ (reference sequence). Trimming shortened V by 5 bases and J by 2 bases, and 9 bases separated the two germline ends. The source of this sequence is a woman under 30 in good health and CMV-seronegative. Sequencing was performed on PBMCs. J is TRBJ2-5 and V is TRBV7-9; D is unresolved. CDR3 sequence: CASSMSPQETQYF. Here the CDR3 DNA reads TGTGCCAGCAGCATGTCTCCGCAAGAGACCCAGTACTTC.